The 23 T cell receptor beta chains below come from one sample, sequenced in a study of technical replicates of blood from a few donors. The assay was immunoSEQ multiplex PCR, and TCRdb's table has in-frame clones only and misses some. The sample shows 79,000 or so clones, 80% to 95% of them seen only once. What was sequenced was T cells isolated from PBMCs. The receptors derive from a human donor in good health.

The chain carries TRBV7-9 and TRBJ1-2; D call uncertain. Germline V lookup: CDR1 SEHNR, CDR2 FQNEAQ (reference sequence). The V end lost 1 base, the J end lost 2 bases, and 8 bases lay between the germline ends. The CDR3 spans 14 residues. The CDR3 loop is CASSLDVENYGYTF. In DNA, the CDR3 is TGTGCCAGCAGCTTAGATGTGGAGAACTATGGCTACACCTTC.

The chain joins TRBV7-8 to TRBJ2-1, with TRBD2 matching 9 bases. Germline V gene lookup returns CDR1 SGHVS and CDR2 FQNEAQ. The length of the CDR3 is 15 residues. V was clipped by 5 bases and J by 3 bases; unmatched bases: 5. The CDR3, as DNA: TGTGCCAGCAGCGAACTAGCGGGCTTCTACAATGAGCAGTTCTTC. Protein product: CASSELAGFYNEQFF.

The V and J genes are TRBV4-2 and TRBJ2-7; TRBD1 aligns across 8 bases. CDR1 and CDR2 (germline): LGHNA, YNFKEQ. CDR3 length: 14 amino acids. Germline trimming cut 3 bases from V and 6 bases from J; bases unmatched to any gene: 7. DNA for the CDR3: TGTGCCAGCAGCCAGCCGGGACAGGTCTCCGAGCAGTACTTC. This codes for CASSQPGQVSEQYF.

The chain combines TRBV5-1 with TRBJ2-1, with 12 nucleotides matching TRBD2. V gave up 0 bases and J gave up 7 bases; unmatched junction bases: 2. Germline V gives CDR1 SGHRS, CDR2 YFSETQ. The CDR3 is made up of 15 amino acids. The CDR3 sequence is CASSLDTSGRNEQFF. In DNA form, the CDR3 reads TGCGCCAGCAGCTTGGATACTAGCGGGAGGAATGAGCAGTTCTTC.

The J gene is TRBJ2-3, the V gene TRBV11-2, with 10 bases lining up with TRBD2. This CDR3 has 15 amino acids. V lost 6 bases and J lost 3; bases outside the gene matches: 6. Germline V CDR1 and CDR2: SGHAT, FQNNGV. CDR3 loop: CASRIAGGWTDTQYF. CDR3 bases: TGTGCCAGCAGGATAGCGGGAGGATGGACAGATACGCAGTATTTT.

The genes are TRBV11-1 and TRBJ2-2, with no clear D. V gave up 1 base and J gave up 2 bases, with 14 bases separating them. The germline gives CDR1 SGHAT, CDR2 FQDESV (reference sequence). The CDR3 contains 17 residues. CDR3 amino acids: CASSLVGWMVNTGELFF. The CDR3 DNA reads TGTGCCAGCAGCTTAGTCGGGTGGATGGTTAACACCGGGGAGCTGTTTTTT.

The chain recombines TRBV7-2 with TRBJ2-7, with 7 bases fitting TRBD2. CDR3 size: 16 residues. The junction had 6 bases not matched to a gene; V was cut back by 1 base and J by 0 bases. Germline CDR1 is SGHTA and CDR2 is FQGNSA. The CDR3 region is CASSLEGEGVSYEQYF. CDR3 nucleotide sequence: TGTGCCAGCAGCTTAGAAGGGGAGGGCGTCTCCTACGAGCAGTACTTC. Full variable domain (rest looked up from reference TRBV7-2 and TRBJ2-7): GAGVSQSPSNKVTEKGKDVELRCDPISGHTALYWYRQSLGQGLEFLIYFQGNSAPDKSGLPSDRFSAERTGGSVSTLTIQRTQQEDSAVYLCASSLEGEGVSYEQYFGPGTRLTVT.

V gene TRBV11-3 combines with J gene TRBJ1-1; D is perhaps TRBD1 (6 bases). The CDR3 covers 13 residues. The V end was cut by 5 bases, the J end by 7 bases, with 14 bases between. Germline V CDR1 and CDR2: SGHNT, YENEEA. DNA of the CDR3: TGTGCCAGCAGCGTGACAGGAGCCGGTGAAGCTTTCTTT. This encodes CASSVTGAGEAFF.

The J gene is TRBJ2-7, the V gene TRBV10-3, with 8 bases fitting TRBD2. The CDR3 is made up of 14 amino acids. CDR1 is ENHRY, CDR2 SYGVKD, per germline. J was trimmed by 2 bases and V by 10 bases; bases with no gene match: 10. The DNA for the CDR3 is TGTGCCACTTTGACTAGCGCCAGTACCTACGAGCAGTACTTC. Residues: CATLTSASTYEQYF.

The chain recombines TRBV5-4 with TRBJ1-2, with D hard to call. The CDR3 is made up of 14 amino acids. V lost 3 bases, J lost 3 bases, and 12 bases lay in between. Germline V gene sequence: CDR1 SGHNT, CDR2 YYREEE (reference sequence). The CDR3 sequence: CASSSGLSYYGYTF. As DNA, the CDR3 is TGTGCCAGCAGCTCTGGACTCTCCTACTATGGCTACACCTTC.

The chain recombines TRBV4-2 with TRBJ1-4, with D possibly matching TRBD1 (5 bases). The V end was cut by 0 bases, the J end by 7 bases, with 15 bases between. This CDR3 spans 16 amino acids. From germline, CDR1 is LGHNA and CDR2 YNFKEQ. CDR3 bases: TGTGCCAGCAGCCAAGAGGGCCGGGGGAGCGTTGAAAAACTGTTTTTT. Its protein product is CASSQEGRGSVEKLFF.

The rearrangement links TRBV7-7 to TRBJ1-1; D perhaps matches TRBD1 (5 bases). With 5 bases removed from V and 1 base from J, the gap between germline ends came to 8 bases. Germline V lookup: CDR1 SSHAT, CDR2 FNYEAQ (reference sequence). The CDR3 has 13 amino acids. The DNA of the CDR3 is TGTGCCAGCAGCCTAGGACAGAACACTGAAGCTTTCTTT. It codes for CASSLGQNTEAFF. The full variable domain, in which reference TRBV7-7 and TRBJ1-1 provide the parts outside the CDR3, is GAGVSQSPRYKVTKRGQDVTLRCDPISSHATLYWYQQALGQGPEFLTYFNYEAQPDKSGLPSDRFSAERPEGSISTLTIQRTEQRDSAMYRCASSLGQNTEAFFGQGTRLTVV.

The chain uses TRBV19 and TRBJ2-2; D might be TRBD2 (6 bases). The CDR3 length is 15 residues. V lost 0 bases and J lost 5, with 10 bases in between. Germline CDR1 and CDR2: LNHDA and SQIVND (reference sequence). The CDR3 spells CASSIDWRVTGELFF. For the CDR3, the DNA is TGTGCCAGTAGTATAGATTGGAGGGTTACCGGGGAGCTGTTTTTT.

The sample holds a few counts of this clone. The chain carries TRBV2 and TRBJ1-1; 9 positions match TRBD1. After removal of 5 bases from V and 3 bases from J, the junction contained 4 bases not matched to a gene. Germline-derived CDR1 and CDR2 are SNHLY and FYNNEI. The CDR3 covers 14 residues. CDR3 sequence (DNA): TGTGCCAGCAGTTTACAGGGGGCGGACACTGAAGCTTTCTTT. Amino acids: CASSLQGADTEAFF. Supplemented by reference TRBV2 and TRBJ1-1, the full variable domain reads EPEVTQTPSHQVTQMGQEVILRCVPISNHLYFYWYRQILGQKVEFLVSFYNNEISEKSEIFDDQFSVERPDGSNFTLKIRSTKLEDSAMYFCASSLQGADTEAFFGQGTRLTVV.

The gene calls are TRBV5-1 and TRBJ2-1; D gene unclear. The V and J ends lost 0 bases and 5 bases respectively, with 9 bases between them. The germline V gene encodes CDR1 SGHRS and CDR2 YFSETQ. CDR3 size: 14 residues. CDR3 in DNA: TGCGCCAGCAGCTTGGGCCCGAACAACAATGAGCAGTTCTTC. This sequence encodes CASSLGPNNNEQFF.

J is TRBJ2-3 and V is TRBV4-3, with 12 positions matching TRBD2. The CDR3 covers 14 residues. Germline V CDR1 and CDR2: LGHNA, YSLEER. Trimming took 0 bases from V and 14 from J; bases not matched to a gene: 6. CDR3 bases: TGCGCCAGCAGCCAAGATGGCGGACTAGCGGGAAGGTATTTT. This gives the protein CASSQDGGLAGRYF.

This rearrangement joins TRBV28 to TRBJ2-3, with a weak D call TRBD1 (6 bases). The V end lost 2 bases, the J end lost 2 bases, and 8 bases lay between the germline ends. Looked up from germline, CDR1 is MDHEN and CDR2 is SYDVKM. The CDR3 spans 14 residues. CDR3 bases: TGTGCCAGCAGTTTAGGACAGTCCACAGATACGCAGTATTTT. Protein sequence: CASSLGQSTDTQYF.

V gene TRBV19 combines with J gene TRBJ1-4, with D tentatively TRBD1 (5 bases). V dropped 7 bases and J dropped 9 bases, with 15 bases sitting between them. The CDR3 length is 13 residues. Germline CDR1 is LNHDA and CDR2 is SQIVND (reference sequence). The DNA of the CDR3 is TGTGCCAGTACCCGAGACAGACTTCAAAAACTGTTTTTT. This gives the protein CASTRDRLQKLFF. Full variable domain (missing parts from reference TRBV19 and TRBJ1-4): DGGITQSPKYLFRKEGQNVTLSCEQNLNHDAMYWYRQDPGQGLRLIYYSQIVNDFQKGDIAEGYSVSREKKESFPLTVTSAQKNPTAFYLCASTRDRLQKLFFGSGTQLSVL.

Sample share makes this clone medium-sized (0.01 to 0.1%). J is TRBJ2-2 and V is TRBV9; TRBD2 aligns across 11 bases. J gave up 2 bases and V 3 bases, and 0 bases lay outside the gene matches. CDR1 and CDR2 (germline): SGDLS, YYNGEE. The length of the CDR3 is 15 residues. The CDR3 reads CASSGLAGNTGELFF. In nucleotides, the CDR3 is TGTGCCAGCAGCGGACTAGCGGGAAACACCGGGGAGCTGTTTTTT.

The V gene is TRBV4-1, the J gene TRBJ2-2; D perhaps matches TRBD2 (6 bases). CDR1 and CDR2 (germline): MGHRA, YSYEKL. CDR3 length: 14 residues. Trimming removed 3 bases at V and 4 bases at J, with 9 bases between. The CDR3, as DNA: TGCGCCAGCAGCCACGGGACTTTCACCGGGGAGCTGTTTTTT. Translating gives CASSHGTFTGELFF.

The CDR3 sequence is CASRRGTNTGELFF. The CDR3 region has the DNA TGTGCCAGCAGGCGGGGCACAAACACCGGGGAGCTGTTTTTT. The chain recombines TRBV2 with TRBJ2-2; weak D call: TRBD2 (6 bases). This CDR3 is 14 amino acids long. Trimming shortened V by 6 bases and J by 2 bases, and 10 bases separated the two germline ends. Germline-derived CDR1 and CDR2 are SNHLY and FYNNEI.

The chain uses TRBV6-5 and TRBJ1-3; 8 bases map to TRBD1. V was pared by 6 bases and J by 0 bases, with 4 bases of the junction left unmatched. Germline CDR1 MNHEY, CDR2 SVGAGI. The CDR3 is made up of 15 amino acids. CDR3 loop: CASRPTGGSGNTIYF. Written as DNA, the CDR3 is TGTGCCAGCAGGCCCACAGGGGGCTCTGGAAACACCATATATTTT.

The chain combines TRBV10-1 with TRBJ2-2; D is undetermined. CDR1 is WNHNN, CDR2 SYGVQD, per germline (reference sequence). The germline V and J ends were trimmed by 5 bases and 0 bases, with 13 bases remaining between them. The CDR3 covers 16 residues. CDR3 protein: CASSHLPIPNTGELFF. The CDR3 DNA follows: TGCGCCAGCAGTCACTTACCGATCCCGAACACCGGGGAGCTGTTTTTT.